These 10 T cell receptor beta chains share one sample of origin, sequenced in a study of cytomegalovirus exposure and HLA in healthy donors. Produced via immunoSEQ multiplex PCR; TCRdb's table is partial and in-frame only. Altogether a few hundred thousand clones are present, around 86% being singletons, with the ten largest covering approximately 0.8%. What was sequenced was PBMCs. The receptors were sampled from a young woman in good health and CMV-seronegative.

The chain couples TRBV28 to TRBJ1-2; a weak D match, TRBD1 (5 bases). The germline V and J ends were trimmed by 5 bases and 0 bases, with 10 bases remaining between them. From germline, CDR1 is MDHEN and CDR2 SYDVKM. CDR3 length: 14 amino acids. The DNA of the CDR3 is TGTGCCAGCAGTCAGGGACTTCCTAACTATGGCTACACCTTC. Encoded protein: CASSQGLPNYGYTF.

The chain recombines TRBV4-2 with TRBJ2-3; perhaps TRBD2 as D (7 bases). This CDR3 spans 18 amino acids. CDR1 is LGHNA, CDR2 YNFKEQ, per germline. Between the trimmed V and J ends, which lost 4 bases and 6 bases, there was a span of 26 bases. The CDR3 sequence is CASSRLPGGAGVGDTQYF. The CDR3 DNA follows: TGTGCCAGCAGCCGATTGCCTGGGGGGGCGGGAGTCGGGGATACGCAGTATTTT.

V and J are TRBV6-5 and TRBJ1-2, with D possibly matching TRBD1 (5 bases). The CDR3 has 13 amino acids. Trimming pared 7 bases from V and 3 bases from J, leaving 12 bases between. Germline V lookup: CDR1 MNHEY, CDR2 SVGAGI. This chain's CDR3 is CASTYRGDYGYTF. The CDR3 DNA is TGTGCCAGCACCTACCGGGGGGACTATGGCTACACCTTC.

The chain has TRBV11-2 and TRBJ1-3; 8 bases fit TRBD1. This CDR3 has 18 residues. In germline, CDR1 is SGHAT, CDR2 FQNNGV. With V trimmed by 1 base and J by 3 bases, 11 bases remained unmatched. The CDR3 here is CASSLGPGAGGDGNTIYF. As DNA, the CDR3 is TGTGCCAGCAGCTTAGGTCCGGGAGCAGGGGGCGATGGAAACACCATATATTTT.

J is TRBJ1-2 and V is TRBV30; tentative D call: TRBD1 (6 bases). CDR3 length: 16 amino acids. V was cut by 0 bases and J by 6 bases, with 20 bases left in between. The germline gives CDR1 GTSNPN, CDR2 SVGIG (reference sequence). The chain's CDR3 is CAWSVKGDLFPDGYTF. In DNA form, the CDR3 reads TGTGCCTGGAGTGTAAAGGGGGACCTATTTCCTGATGGCTACACCTTC.

V usage is TRBV29-1 and J usage is TRBJ2-3; maybe TRBD2 (6 bases). The V and J ends lost 5 bases and 0 bases respectively, with 12 bases between them. Looked up from germline, CDR1 is SQVTM and CDR2 is ANQGSEA. The CDR3 runs 14 residues. DNA for the CDR3: TGCAGCGTTAACCGGGACTGGAGCACAGATACGCAGTATTTT. This codes for CSVNRDWSTDTQYF.

V and J are TRBV7-9 and TRBJ2-1; D not resolved. Germline V gives CDR1 SEHNR, CDR2 FQNEAQ (reference sequence). V gave up 6 bases and J gave up 0 bases, with 9 bases separating them. The CDR3 contains 14 residues. The CDR3 sequence is CASRETDSYNEQFF. The DNA for the CDR3 is TGTGCCAGCAGGGAGACTGACTCCTACAATGAGCAGTTCTTC.

The rearrangement joins TRBV28 to TRBJ2-1; 10 nucleotides line up with TRBD2. This CDR3 contains 16 residues. Germline V gene data show CDR1 as MDHEN and CDR2 as SYDVKM. V was pared by 9 bases and J by 2 bases, with 10 bases of the junction left unmatched. CDR3 protein: CASPPRAGGTYNEQFF. The CDR3 DNA reads as TGTGCCAGTCCACCTCGAGCGGGGGGGACCTACAATGAGCAGTTCTTC.

The CDR3 DNA sequence: TGTGCCTGGAGCTCGGGACAGGGGTCCTCCCAGCAGTACTTC. Amino acid sequence: CAWSSGQGSSQQYF. The chain uses TRBV30 and TRBJ2-7; 10 bases match TRBD1. The CDR3 consists of 14 residues. Germline lookup yields CDR1 GTSNPN and CDR2 SVGIG (reference sequence). J was trimmed by 8 bases and V by 3 bases; bases with no gene match: 10.

This rearrangement joins TRBV4-1 to TRBJ1-1; 8 positions match TRBD1. V shed 4 bases and J 5 bases; nucleotides not matched to a gene: 9. CDR3 size: 15 residues. Germline V gives CDR1 MGHRA, CDR2 YSYEKL. Here the CDR3 DNA reads TGCGCCAGCAGCCCCCGGACAGGGAGAGGGACTGAAGCTTTCTTT. This codes for CASSPRTGRGTEAFF.